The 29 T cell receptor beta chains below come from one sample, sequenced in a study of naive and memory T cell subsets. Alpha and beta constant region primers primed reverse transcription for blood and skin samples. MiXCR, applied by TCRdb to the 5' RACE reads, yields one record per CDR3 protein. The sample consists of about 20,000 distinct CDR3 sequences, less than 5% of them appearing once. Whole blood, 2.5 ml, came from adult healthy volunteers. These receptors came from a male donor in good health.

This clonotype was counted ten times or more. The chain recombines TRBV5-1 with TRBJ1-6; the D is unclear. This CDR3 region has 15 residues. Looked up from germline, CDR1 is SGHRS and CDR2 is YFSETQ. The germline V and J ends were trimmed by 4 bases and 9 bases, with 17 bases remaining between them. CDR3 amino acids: CASSQRPGNGSPLHF. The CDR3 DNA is TGCGCCAGCAGCCAACGGCCGGGTAACGGTTCACCCCTCCACTTT.

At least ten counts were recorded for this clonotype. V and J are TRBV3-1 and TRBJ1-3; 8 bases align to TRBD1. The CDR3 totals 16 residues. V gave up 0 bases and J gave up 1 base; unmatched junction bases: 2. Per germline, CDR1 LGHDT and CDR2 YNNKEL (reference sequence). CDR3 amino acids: CASSQEWTGSGNTIYF. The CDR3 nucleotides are TGTGCCAGCAGCCAAGAGTGGACAGGGTCTGGAAACACCATATATTTT. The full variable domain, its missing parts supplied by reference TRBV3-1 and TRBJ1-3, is DTAVSQTPKYLVTQMGNDKSIKCEQNLGHDTMYWYKQDSKKFLKIMFSYNNKELIINETVPNRFSPKSPDKAHLNLHINSLELGDSAVYFCASSQEWTGSGNTIYFGEGSWLTVV.

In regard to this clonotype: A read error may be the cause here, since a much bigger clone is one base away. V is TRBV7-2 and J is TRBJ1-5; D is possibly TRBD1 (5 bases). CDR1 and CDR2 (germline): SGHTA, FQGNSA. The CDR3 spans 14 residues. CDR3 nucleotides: TGTGCCAGCAGCCCCGACAGTAACAATCAGCCCCAGAATTTT. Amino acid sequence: CASSPDSNNQPQNF.

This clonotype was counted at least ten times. CDR3 protein: CASSPGPGPLNTEAFF. The CDR3 DNA reads as TGTGCCAGCAGTCCCGGACCCGGACCGCTGAACACTGAAGCTTTCTTT. This rearrangement joins TRBV6-6 to TRBJ1-1; no definite D call. This CDR3 comprises 16 residues. V was cut by 5 bases and J by 0 bases, with 16 bases left in between. Looked up from germline, CDR1 is MNHNY and CDR2 is SVGAGI (reference sequence).

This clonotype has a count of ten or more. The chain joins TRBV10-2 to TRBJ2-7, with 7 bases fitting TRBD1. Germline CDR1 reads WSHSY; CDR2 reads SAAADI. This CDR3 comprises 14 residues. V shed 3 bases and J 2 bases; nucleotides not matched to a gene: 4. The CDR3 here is CASSEWQGAYEQYF. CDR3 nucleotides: TGCGCCAGCAGTGAATGGCAGGGGGCCTACGAGCAGTACTTC.

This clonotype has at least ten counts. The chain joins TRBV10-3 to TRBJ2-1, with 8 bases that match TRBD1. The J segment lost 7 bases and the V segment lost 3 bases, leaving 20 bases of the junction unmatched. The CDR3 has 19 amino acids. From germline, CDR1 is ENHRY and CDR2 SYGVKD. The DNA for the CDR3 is TGTGCCATCAGTGATAGGGGGTTCATAGGACAGGGAGGTGTAAATGAGCAGTTCTTC. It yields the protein CAISDRGFIGQGGVNEQFF.

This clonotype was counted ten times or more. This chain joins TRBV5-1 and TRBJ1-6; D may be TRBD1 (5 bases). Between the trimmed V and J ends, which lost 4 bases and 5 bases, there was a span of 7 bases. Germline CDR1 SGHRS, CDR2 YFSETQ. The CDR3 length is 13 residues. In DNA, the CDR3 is TGCGCCAGCAGCCGGGACGATAATTCACCCCTCCACTTT. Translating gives CASSRDDNSPLHF.

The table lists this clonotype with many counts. Here the CDR3 reads CASSLSGVSNYNSPLHF. The CDR3, as DNA: TGTGCCAGCAGTTTATCCGGTGTAAGCAATTATAATTCACCCCTCCACTTT. The rearrangement uses TRBV27 and TRBJ1-6, with D uncertain. V dropped 0 bases and J dropped 4 bases, with 13 bases sitting between them. This CDR3 is built from 17 residues. Germline V CDR1 and CDR2: MNHEY, SMNVEV (reference sequence).

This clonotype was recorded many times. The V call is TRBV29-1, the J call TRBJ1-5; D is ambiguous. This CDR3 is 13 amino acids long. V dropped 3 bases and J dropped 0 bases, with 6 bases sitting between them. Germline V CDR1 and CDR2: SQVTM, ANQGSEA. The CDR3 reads CSVETDSNQPQHF. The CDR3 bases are TGCAGCGTTGAGACGGATAGCAATCAGCCCCAGCATTTT.

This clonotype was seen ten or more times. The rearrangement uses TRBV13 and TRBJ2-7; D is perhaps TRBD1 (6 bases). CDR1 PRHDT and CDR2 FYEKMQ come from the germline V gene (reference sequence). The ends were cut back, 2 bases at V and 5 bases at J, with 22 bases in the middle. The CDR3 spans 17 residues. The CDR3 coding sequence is TGTGCCAGCAGCTTACCCACGATGGGGGCAAGGCTGCACGAGCAGTACTTC. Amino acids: CASSLPTMGARLHEQYF.

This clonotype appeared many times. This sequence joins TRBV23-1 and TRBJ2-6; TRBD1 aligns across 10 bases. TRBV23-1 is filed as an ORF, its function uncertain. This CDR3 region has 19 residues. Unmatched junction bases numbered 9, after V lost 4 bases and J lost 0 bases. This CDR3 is CASSPWTGQGSSGANVLTF. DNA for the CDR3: TGCGCCAGCAGTCCCTGGACGGGACAGGGGTCCTCTGGGGCCAACGTCCTGACTTTC.

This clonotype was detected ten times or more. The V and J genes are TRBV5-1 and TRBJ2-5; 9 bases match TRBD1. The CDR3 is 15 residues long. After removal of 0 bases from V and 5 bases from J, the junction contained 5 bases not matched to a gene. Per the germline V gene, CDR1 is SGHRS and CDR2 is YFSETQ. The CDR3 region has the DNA TGCGCCAGCAGCTTGGGGGGACAGGGTTCGGAGACCCAGTACTTC. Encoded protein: CASSLGGQGSETQYF.

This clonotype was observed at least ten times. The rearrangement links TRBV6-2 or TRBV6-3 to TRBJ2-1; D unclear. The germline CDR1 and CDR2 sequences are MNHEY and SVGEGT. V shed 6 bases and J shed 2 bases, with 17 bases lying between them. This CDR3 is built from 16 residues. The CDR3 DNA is TGTGCCAGCAGCAAACCCACCCACAGCGCCTACAATGAGCAGTTCTTC. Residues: CASSKPTHSAYNEQFF.

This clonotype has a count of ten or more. The CDR3 bases are TGTGCCAGCAGCATAGGGGCCGGGGCCGGAGGGGCCAACGTCCTGACTTTC. This sequence encodes CASSIGAGAGGANVLTF. This sequence joins TRBV7-6 and TRBJ2-6; the D call may be TRBD1 or TRBD2 (5 bases each). The CDR3 spans 17 residues. Per germline, CDR1 SGHVS and CDR2 FNYEAQ. V was pared by 5 bases and J by 4 bases, with 18 bases between.

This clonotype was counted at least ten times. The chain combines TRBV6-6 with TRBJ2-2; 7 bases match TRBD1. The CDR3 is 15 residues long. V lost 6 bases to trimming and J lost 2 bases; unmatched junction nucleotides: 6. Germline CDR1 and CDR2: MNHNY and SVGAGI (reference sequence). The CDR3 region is CASRRLGGNTGELFF. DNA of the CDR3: TGTGCCAGCAGGAGGTTAGGGGGCAACACCGGGGAGCTGTTTTTT.

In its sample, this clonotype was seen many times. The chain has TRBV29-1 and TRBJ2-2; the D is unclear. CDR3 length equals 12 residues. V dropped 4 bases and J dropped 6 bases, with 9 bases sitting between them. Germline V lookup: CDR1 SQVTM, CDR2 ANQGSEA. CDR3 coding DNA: TGCAGCGTTGTTTGGGGATCCGGGGAGCTGTTTTTT. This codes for CSVVWGSGELFF.

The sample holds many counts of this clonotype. CDR3 nucleotides: TGTGCCAGCAGTTTAGTCAGGGTAACCAATGAGCAGTTCTTC. Translating gives CASSLVRVTNEQFF. The chain is built from TRBV6-2 or TRBV6-3 and TRBJ2-1; D might be TRBD1 (5 bases). V lost 4 bases, J lost 6 bases, and 13 bases lay in between. The length of the CDR3 is 14 residues. CDR1 and CDR2 from the germline V gene are MNHEY and SVGEGT.

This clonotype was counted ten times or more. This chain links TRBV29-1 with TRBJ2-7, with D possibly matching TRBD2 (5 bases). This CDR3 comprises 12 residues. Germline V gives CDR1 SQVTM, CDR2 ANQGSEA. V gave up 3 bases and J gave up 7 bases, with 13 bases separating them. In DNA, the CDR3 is TGCAGCGTTGATGTCCGATCGGGGGAGCAGTACTTC. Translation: CSVDVRSGEQYF.

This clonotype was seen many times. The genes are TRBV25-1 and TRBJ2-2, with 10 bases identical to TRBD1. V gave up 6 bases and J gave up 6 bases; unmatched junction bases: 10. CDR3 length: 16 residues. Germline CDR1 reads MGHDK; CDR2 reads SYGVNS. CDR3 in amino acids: CASRGRQGAESGELFF. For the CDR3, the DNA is TGTGCCAGCAGGGGAAGACAGGGGGCTGAGTCCGGGGAGCTGTTTTTT.

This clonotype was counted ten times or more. The CDR3 loop reads CSVEDRGAYISEQYF. CDR3 coding DNA: TGCAGCGTTGAAGATCGAGGAGCCTATATATCCGAGCAGTACTTC. This chain links TRBV29-1 with TRBJ2-7; D gene unclear. Germline V lookup: CDR1 SQVTM, CDR2 ANQGSEA. Trimming removed 0 bases from V and 6 bases from J, with 18 bases in between. The CDR3 extends over 15 amino acids.

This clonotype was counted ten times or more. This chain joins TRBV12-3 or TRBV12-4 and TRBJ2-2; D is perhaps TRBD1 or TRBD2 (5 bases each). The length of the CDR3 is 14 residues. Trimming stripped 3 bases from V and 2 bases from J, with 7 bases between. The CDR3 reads CASSLRGNTGELFF. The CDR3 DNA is TGTGCCAGCAGTTTGAGGGGTAACACCGGGGAGCTGTTTTTT.

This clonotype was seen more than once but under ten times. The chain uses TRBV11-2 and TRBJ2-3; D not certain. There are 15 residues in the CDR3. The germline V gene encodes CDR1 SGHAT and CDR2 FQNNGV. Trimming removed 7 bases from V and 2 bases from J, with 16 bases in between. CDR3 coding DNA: TGTGCCAGCACCCTCCGTGTTGTGCACACAGATACGCAGTATTTT. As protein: CASTLRVVHTDTQYF.

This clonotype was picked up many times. CDR3 protein: CASSYRPHNSPLHF. CDR3 bases: TGTGCCAGCAGCTATCGTCCCCATAATTCACCCCTCCACTTT. The chain is built from TRBV6-5 and TRBJ1-6; no firm D call. Germline V CDR1 and CDR2: MNHEY, SVGAGI. The CDR3 is made up of 14 amino acids. V was shortened by 6 bases and J by 5 bases, with 11 bases between the two germline ends.

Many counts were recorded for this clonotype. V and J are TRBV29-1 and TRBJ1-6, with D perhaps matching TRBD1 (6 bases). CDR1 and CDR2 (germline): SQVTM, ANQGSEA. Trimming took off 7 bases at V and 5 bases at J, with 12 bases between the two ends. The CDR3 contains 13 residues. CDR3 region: CSARTDNNSPLHF. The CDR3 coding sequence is TGCAGCGCAAGGACAGACAATAATTCACCCCTCCACTTT.

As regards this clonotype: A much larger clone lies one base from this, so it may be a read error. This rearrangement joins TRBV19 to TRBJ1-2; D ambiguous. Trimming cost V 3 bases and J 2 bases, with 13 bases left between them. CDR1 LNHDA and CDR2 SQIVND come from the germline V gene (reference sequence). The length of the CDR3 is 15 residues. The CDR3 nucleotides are TGTGCCAGTAGTATCCATGACGGTGCCAACTATGGCTACACCTTC. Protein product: CASSIHDGANYGYTF.

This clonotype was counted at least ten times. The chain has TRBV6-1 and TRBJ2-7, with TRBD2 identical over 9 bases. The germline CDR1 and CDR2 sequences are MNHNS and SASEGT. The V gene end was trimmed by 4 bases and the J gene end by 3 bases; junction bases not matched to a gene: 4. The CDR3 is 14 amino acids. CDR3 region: CASSVSGSRYEQYF. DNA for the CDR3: TGTGCCAGCAGTGTTAGCGGGAGTCGCTACGAGCAGTACTTC.

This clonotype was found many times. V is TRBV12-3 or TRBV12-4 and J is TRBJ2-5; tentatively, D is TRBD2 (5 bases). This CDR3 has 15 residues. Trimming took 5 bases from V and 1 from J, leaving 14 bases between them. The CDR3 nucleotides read TGTGCCAGCAGTAACAGCGGACCGATCCAAGAGACCCAGTACTTC. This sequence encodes CASSNSGPIQETQYF.

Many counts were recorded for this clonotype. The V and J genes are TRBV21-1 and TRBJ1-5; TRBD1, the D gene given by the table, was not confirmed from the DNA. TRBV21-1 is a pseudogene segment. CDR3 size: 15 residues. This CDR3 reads CASSSDRESNQPQHF. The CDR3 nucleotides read TGTGCCAGCAGCAGCGACAGGGAAAGCAATCAGCCCCAGCATTTT.

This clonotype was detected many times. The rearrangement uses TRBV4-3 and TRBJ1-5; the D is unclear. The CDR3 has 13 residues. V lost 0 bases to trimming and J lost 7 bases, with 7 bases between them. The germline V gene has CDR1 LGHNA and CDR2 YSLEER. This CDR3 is CASSQEDGQPQHF. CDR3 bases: TGCGCCAGCAGCCAAGAGGATGGCCAGCCCCAGCATTTT.